Below are 8 T cell receptor beta chains sequenced from a single sample in a study of CD8 T cells in ankylosing spondylitis. TCRdb re-called the 5' RACE reads through MiXCR, storing one row per CDR3 protein. The sample carries 150,000 to 200,000 distinct CDR3 sequences, approximately 9% recorded once. The sequenced sample consisted of blood, either unsorted or a sorted T cell fraction (not recorded which). These TCRs come from a female donor with ankylosing spondylitis or in good health (not recorded which).

This chain uses TRBV20-1 with TRBJ1-1; D gene unclear. This CDR3 comprises 11 residues. The V gene lost 6 bases and the J gene lost 2 bases, with 7 bases spanning the gap. Germline V gives CDR1 DFQATT, CDR2 SNEGSKA (reference sequence). The chain's CDR3 is CSAQTNTEAFF. In nucleotides, the CDR3 is TGCAGTGCCCAGACCAACACTGAAGCTTTCTTT.

The rearrangement links TRBV20-1 to TRBJ1-1, with 8 bases that match TRBD1. CDR1 is DFQATT, CDR2 SNEGSKA, per germline (reference sequence). V lost 8 bases, J lost 7 bases, and 6 bases stayed unmatched. This CDR3 is 11 amino acids long. The CDR3 protein is CSTSGGIEAFF. CDR3 sequence (DNA): TGCAGTACGTCAGGGGGCATTGAAGCTTTCTTT.

This clonotype was counted between two and nine times. The chain carries TRBV2 and TRBJ2-1, with D possibly matching TRBD2 (6 bases). The CDR3 extends over 13 amino acids. The germline V and J ends were trimmed by 8 bases and 4 bases, with 12 bases remaining between them. The V gene's germline CDR1 is SNHLY and CDR2 FYNNEI. Here the CDR3 DNA reads TGTGCCAGCGGGACGGGGGAGTACAATGAGCAGTTCTTC. Residues: CASGTGEYNEQFF.

The chain carries TRBV6-5 and TRBJ1-2; no definite D call. In germline, CDR1 is MNHEY, CDR2 SVGAGI. The CDR3 has 14 residues. With 3 bases removed from V and 5 bases from J, the gap between germline ends came to 13 bases. CDR3 bases: TGTGCCAGCAGTTATCGGGATTCACGTTATGGCTACACCTTC. Translated, it gives CASSYRDSRYGYTF.

This clonotype was counted a few times. The rearrangement links TRBV10-3 to TRBJ2-7; 7 bases are shared with TRBD2. The CDR3 length is 13 residues. J was trimmed by 5 bases and V by 3 bases; bases with no gene match: 4. Germline V gives CDR1 ENHRY, CDR2 SYGVKD. The DNA of the CDR3 is TGTGCCATCAGTGATGTGGGGGGGAACGAGCAGTACTTC. Protein: CAISDVGGNEQYF.

This clonotype has at least ten counts. CDR3 nucleotide sequence: TGTGCCAGCAGCTCCGGACTTACCAATGAGCAGTTCTTC. This sequence encodes CASSSGLTNEQFF. V is TRBV7-6 and J is TRBJ2-1; TRBD2 is a possible D gene (5 bases). The CDR3 totals 13 residues. Germline lookup yields CDR1 SGHVS and CDR2 FNYEAQ. V was cut by 4 bases and J by 6 bases, with 10 bases left in between.

Many counts were recorded for this clonotype. The CDR3 sequence: CASRPTGYQGDTQYF. The CDR3 DNA is TGTGCCAGCAGGCCTACAGGATACCAGGGGGATACGCAGTATTTT. The V gene is TRBV28, the J gene TRBJ2-3; D possibly corresponds to TRBD1 (6 bases). V lost 6 bases and J 6 bases, leaving 19 bases between the germline ends. This CDR3 comprises 15 residues. Germline V lookup: CDR1 MDHEN, CDR2 SYDVKM.

This clonotype was found a few times. The J gene is TRBJ1-2, the V gene TRBV28, with D uncertain. The CDR3 length is 13 residues. From germline, CDR1 is MDHEN and CDR2 SYDVKM. The ends were cut back, 2 bases at V and 8 bases at J, with 12 bases in the middle. The CDR3 loop reads CASSLGLLMGYTF. CDR3 nucleotide sequence: TGTGCCAGCAGTTTAGGACTTCTGATGGGCTACACCTTC.